This T cell receptor (beta chain) is from a study of blood T cell repertoires in COVID-19. Overall study: PBMCs, B-cell-depleted T cells, or T cells were the source of the cDNA or gDNA that made up the material.

The CDR3 is 14 residues long. Germline V lookup: CDR1 LGHDT, CDR2 YNNKEL (reference sequence). V lost 1 base and J lost 9, with 13 bases in between. Here immunoSEQ multiplex PCR was the method, and the copy in TCRdb shows in-frame clones only, minus some. The data hold about 59,000 clones, with more than 75% observed a single time. Sequencing was performed on peripheral blood. This sequence joins TRBV3-1 (or the pseudogene TRBV3-2) and TRBJ2-1, with D possibly TRBD2 on 6 matching bases. The clonotype originates from a man in his 60s with active or convalescent COVID-19. The CDR3 coding sequence is TGTGCCAGCAGCCAAGCCGGGGGAGGAAGTGAGCAGTTCTTC. Translation: CASSQAGGGSEQFF.